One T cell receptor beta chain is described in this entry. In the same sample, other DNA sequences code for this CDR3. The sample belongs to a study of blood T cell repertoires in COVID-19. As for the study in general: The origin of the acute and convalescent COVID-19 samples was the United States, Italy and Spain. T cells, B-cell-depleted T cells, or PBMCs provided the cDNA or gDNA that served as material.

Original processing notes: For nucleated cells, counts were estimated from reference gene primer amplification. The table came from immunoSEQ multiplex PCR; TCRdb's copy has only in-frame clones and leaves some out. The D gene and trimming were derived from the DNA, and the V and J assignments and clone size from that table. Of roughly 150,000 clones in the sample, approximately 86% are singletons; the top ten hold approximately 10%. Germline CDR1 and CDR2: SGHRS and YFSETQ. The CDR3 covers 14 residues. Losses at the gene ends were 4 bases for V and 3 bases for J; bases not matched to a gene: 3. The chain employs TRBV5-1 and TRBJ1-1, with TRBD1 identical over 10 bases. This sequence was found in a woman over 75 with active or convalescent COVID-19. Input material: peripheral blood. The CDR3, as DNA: TGCGCCAGCAGCCCCGGGACAGGGGACACTGAAGCTTTCTTT. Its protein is CASSPGTGDTEAFF.